This entry lists 18 T cell receptor beta chains sequenced from one sample in a study of T cell responses to AZD1222 COVID-19 vaccine (dated by TCRdb to the early 2020s). The time point tag for this specimen amounts to: baseline before first vaccination. The library was prepared using the immunoSEQ multiplex PCR assay. TCRdb mirrors the immuneACCESS table, restricted to in-frame sequences. Some clones are absent from its copies; in checked studies, under half trace to an unresolved V gene, and the reason for the others is unknown. For this sample the table gives about 120,000 clones, of which 85% to 95% were detected only once. The ten largest account for under 3.5% of the sample. Source: peripheral blood, taken on day 0 of AZD1222 vaccination. These receptors all come from an adult in good health.

J is TRBJ1-5 and V is TRBV6-1, with D uncertain. The CDR3 spans 15 residues. V gave up 2 bases and J gave up 0 bases, with 8 bases separating them. Germline V lookup: CDR1 MNHNS, CDR2 SASEGT. The DNA of the CDR3 is TGTGCCAGCAGTGAATCAGACGGTAGCAATCAGCCCCAGCATTTT. As protein: CASSESDGSNQPQHF.

Details on this clone: Compared with germline, one end of the junction differs, possibly owing to a read error. The genes are TRBV6-5 and TRBJ1-1, with D uncertain. This CDR3 comprises 12 residues. The germline V gene encodes CDR1 MNHEY and CDR2 SVGAGI. The CDR3 reads CASSYRNAEAFF. CDR3 nucleotides: TGTGCCAGCAGTTACAGGAACGCTGAAGCTTTCTTT.

This chain connects TRBV3-1 (or the pseudogene TRBV3-2) to TRBJ1-2; D is ambiguous. Between the trimmed V and J ends, which lost 2 bases and 0 bases, there was a span of 13 bases. The germline V gene encodes CDR1 LGHDT and CDR2 YNNKEL (reference sequence). The CDR3 is 16 amino acids. The CDR3 spells CASSQRPSLANYGYTF. CDR3 nucleotide sequence: TGTGCCAGCAGCCAACGGCCAAGTCTGGCTAACTATGGCTACACCTTC.

The V and J genes are TRBV14 and TRBJ1-2; D is unclear. Germline CDR1 SGHDN, CDR2 FVKESK. Trimming shortened V by 1 base and J by 2 bases, and 8 bases separated the two germline ends. The CDR3 length is 14 residues. CDR3 in amino acids: CASSQVAVNYGYTF. As DNA, the CDR3 is TGTGCCAGCAGCCAAGTAGCCGTAAACTATGGCTACACCTTC.

The chain recombines TRBV6-2 or TRBV6-3 with TRBJ2-1; 8 bases agree with TRBD2. Germline trimming cut 5 bases from V and 7 bases from J; bases unmatched to any gene: 16. The CDR3 is 17 residues long. Per germline, CDR1 MNHEY and CDR2 SVGEGT. The CDR3 region has the DNA TGTGCCAGCAGTACCATTGTAGGACTAGCCTTGATAAATGAGCAGTTCTTC. Protein product: CASSTIVGLALINEQFF.

The CDR3 region is CASTRQGTNSPLHF. The CDR3 region has the DNA TGCGCCAGCACCCGACAGGGAACGAATTCACCCCTCCACTTT. This chain joins TRBV4-1 and TRBJ1-6; 7 bases map to TRBD1. CDR1 and CDR2 (germline): MGHRA, YSYEKL. V was pared by 7 bases and J by 7 bases, with 7 bases of the junction left unmatched. The CDR3 is 14 amino acids.

V usage is TRBV2 and J usage is TRBJ1-1, with a tentative D call TRBD1 (6 bases). The CDR3 runs 14 residues. V shed 7 bases and J shed 3 bases, with 15 bases lying between them. Germline lookup yields CDR1 SNHLY and CDR2 FYNNEI. In nucleotides, the CDR3 is TGTGCCAGCACCCAAGGGGGGGGGCACACTGAAGCTTTCTTT. Translated: CASTQGGGHTEAFF.

The CDR3 region has the DNA TGTGCCAGAAGCCGTAGCGGGAGGAGGGATGAGCAGTTCTTC. It codes for CARSRSGRRDEQFF. This chain uses TRBV5-3 with TRBJ2-1, with TRBD2 matching over 10 bases. Being an ORF, TRBV5-3 has a function that is uncertain. The V and J ends lost 4 bases and 8 bases, in that order; junction bases with no gene match: 6. The CDR3 totals 14 residues.

The CDR3 region is CASSLGRGQVTDTQYF. DNA of the CDR3: TGTGCCAGCAGCTTAGGAAGGGGGCAGGTCACAGATACGCAGTATTTT. This chain uses TRBV7-6 with TRBJ2-3, with 7 bases fitting TRBD1. CDR1 and CDR2 (germline): SGHVS, FNYEAQ. CDR3 length: 16 residues. Trimming took 1 base from V and 2 from J; bases not matched to a gene: 6.

CDR3 sequence: CASSSYNSPLHF. The CDR3, as DNA: TGTGCCAGCAGCTCCTATAATTCACCCCTCCACTTT. This chain links TRBV6-5 with TRBJ1-6; D unresolved. The CDR3 runs 12 residues. Looked up from germline, CDR1 is MNHEY and CDR2 is SVGAGI. V lost 6 bases and J lost 0, with 0 bases in between.

The chain recombines TRBV6-6 with TRBJ1-6, with a tentative D call TRBD1 (5 bases). The V and J ends lost 8 bases and 8 bases respectively, with 16 bases between them. This CDR3 contains 14 residues. Germline V gene lookup returns CDR1 MNHNY and CDR2 SVGAGI (reference sequence). CDR3 in amino acids: CASGGVLFYSPLHF. CDR3 in DNA: TGTGCCAGCGGGGGGGTACTATTTTATTCACCCCTCCACTTT.

The chain has TRBV3-1 (or the pseudogene TRBV3-2) and TRBJ1-3; D ambiguous. This CDR3 contains 12 residues. Trimming removed 5 bases from V and 4 bases from J, with 6 bases in between. Germline CDR1 reads LGHDT; CDR2 reads YNNKEL (reference sequence). The CDR3 is CASSLGGNTIYF. In nucleotides, the CDR3 is TGTGCCAGCAGCTTAGGAGGAAACACCATATATTTT.

The V call is TRBV28, the J call TRBJ2-7; D unresolved. This CDR3 region has 15 residues. V gave up 4 bases and J gave up 0 bases, with 13 bases separating them. CDR1 MDHEN and CDR2 SYDVKM come from the germline V gene. CDR3 amino acids: CASSSGSLYSYEQYF. The CDR3 DNA is TGTGCCAGCAGTTCCGGGTCCCTGTACTCCTACGAGCAGTACTTC.

V gene TRBV3-1 (or the pseudogene TRBV3-2) combines with J gene TRBJ1-3, with D maybe TRBD1 (5 bases). There are 12 residues in the CDR3. Germline values: CDR1 LGHDT, CDR2 YNNKEL (reference sequence). DNA for the CDR3: TGTGCTAACGGGGGGGTCGGTGACACCATATATTTT. It specifies CANGGVGDTIYF.

The V and J genes are TRBV5-8 and TRBJ2-3, with TRBD2 as a possible D gene (5 bases). V shed 1 base and J shed 2 bases, with 11 bases lying between them. The CDR3 has 15 amino acids. Germline V CDR1 and CDR2: SGHTS, YDEGEE. In DNA form, the CDR3 reads TGTGCCAGCAGCTTGCGGGGTCGGATCACAGATACGCAGTATTTT. Its translation: CASSLRGRITDTQYF.

The chain recombines TRBV7-9 with TRBJ2-7, with no clear D. Germline V gene lookup returns CDR1 SEHNR and CDR2 FQNEAQ (reference sequence). This CDR3 region has 12 residues. V dropped 4 bases and J dropped 0 bases, with 4 bases sitting between them. The CDR3 bases are TGTGCCAGCAGCTCGCCCTCCTACGAGCAGTACTTC. It is translated as CASSSPSYEQYF.

The chain is built from TRBV10-3 and TRBJ2-7; 9 positions agree with TRBD2. There are 15 residues in the CDR3. V was clipped by 3 bases and J by 3 bases; unmatched bases: 6. Germline CDR1 reads ENHRY; CDR2 reads SYGVKD. This CDR3 is CAISELTSGDYEQYF. The CDR3 nucleotides read TGTGCCATCAGTGAATTGACTAGCGGAGACTACGAGCAGTACTTC.

This chain joins TRBV15 and TRBJ2-7, with TRBD2 matching 9 bases. Trimming at V came to 0 bases and at J to 3 bases, leaving 9 bases not matched to a gene. CDR3 size: 17 residues. CDR1 is LNHNV and CDR2 is YYDKDF in the germline V gene (reference sequence). This CDR3 is CATSRDTGGRGSYEQYF. The CDR3 region has the DNA TGTGCCACCAGCAGAGATACGGGCGGGAGGGGAAGCTACGAGCAGTACTTC.